The 25 T cell receptor beta chains below were found in one sample sequenced in a study of T cell changes during pregnancy in multiple sclerosis. Sequencing was performed with immunoSEQ multiplex PCR; in TCRdb, only in-frame clones are kept and a portion is missing. This sample has just under 50,000 clones, with about 90% found just once. The starting material was CD8+ T cells from peripheral blood mononuclear cells, obtained after pregnancy. All receptors derive from a female donor with multiple sclerosis, enrolled in a pregnancy study.

The chain employs TRBV9 and TRBJ2-3; 8 bases map to TRBD2. After removal of 0 bases from V and 2 bases from J, the junction contained 2 bases not matched to a gene. CDR3 length: 15 residues. In germline, CDR1 is SGDLS, CDR2 YYNGEE. DNA of the CDR3: TGTGCCAGCAGCGTAGACGGGGGGGACACAGATACGCAGTATTTT. This gives the protein CASSVDGGDTDTQYF.

In this sample, this clone turned up many times. The chain carries TRBV2 and TRBJ1-4; 10 bases are shared with TRBD1. J lost 0 bases, V lost 6 bases, and 7 bases had no gene match. The CDR3 totals 17 residues. Germline CDR1 is SNHLY and CDR2 is FYNNEI. CDR3 sequence (DNA): TGTGCCAGCAGGCAAGACAGGGGGCATGCAACTAATGAAAAACTGTTTTTT. It yields the protein CASRQDRGHATNEKLFF.

V is TRBV5-6 and J is TRBJ2-7; 7 bases are a match to TRBD1. V dropped 8 bases and J dropped 0; count of bases not matched to a gene: 5. Germline assignment: CDR1 SGHDT and CDR2 YYEEEE. This CDR3 is built from 13 residues. The DNA for the CDR3 is TGTGCCAGTTCAGGGGGTCACTCCTACGAGCAGTACTTC. Translating it yields CASSGGHSYEQYF.

The rearrangement uses TRBV9 and TRBJ1-2; D ambiguous. Between the trimmed V and J ends, which lost 3 bases and 6 bases, there was a span of 9 bases. Germline values: CDR1 SGDLS, CDR2 YYNGEE. The CDR3 length is 12 residues. CDR3 residues: CASSEIGDGYTF. The CDR3 DNA follows: TGTGCCAGCAGCGAGATTGGAGATGGCTACACCTTC.

V usage is TRBV30 and J usage is TRBJ2-1; 8 nucleotides match TRBD2. Losses at the gene ends were 1 base for V and 10 bases for J; bases not matched to a gene: 6. This CDR3 spans 13 amino acids. Germline assignment: CDR1 GTSNPN and CDR2 SVGIG (reference sequence). CDR3 loop: CAWSAGTSFEQFF. The CDR3 DNA sequence: TGTGCCTGGAGTGCAGGGACTAGTTTCGAGCAGTTCTTC.

This clone was recorded only once. Germline and junction disagree at one end, which may indicate a read error. The chain recombines TRBV7-7 with TRBJ1-1; D gene ambiguous. The CDR3 covers 15 residues. Per germline, CDR1 SSHAT and CDR2 FNYEAQ (reference sequence). The CDR3 DNA reads TGTGCTAGCAGCACACGGAGCCGGATGAACACTGAAGCTTTCTTT. This gives the protein CASSTRSRMNTEAFF.

This rearrangement joins TRBV13 to TRBJ2-1, with TRBD1 identical over 8 bases. Germline lookup yields CDR1 PRHDT and CDR2 FYEKMQ (reference sequence). The CDR3 runs to 14 residues. V lost 8 bases, J lost 1 base, and 4 bases stayed unmatched. CDR3 residues: CASSDRDSYNEQFF. The CDR3 DNA reads TGTGCCAGCTCGGACAGGGATTCCTACAATGAGCAGTTCTTC.

V is TRBV7-9 and J is TRBJ2-1; D possibly corresponds to TRBD2 (5 bases). CDR3 length: 11 residues. Trimming stripped 5 bases from V and 9 bases from J, with 8 bases between. Germline assignment: CDR1 SEHNR and CDR2 FQNEAQ (reference sequence). Here the CDR3 DNA reads TGTGCCAGCAGCCCCGCGGGTGAGCAGTTCTTC. Its translation is CASSPAGEQFF.

The chain is built from TRBV30 and TRBJ2-1, with TRBD2 matching over 11 bases. Germline CDR1 and CDR2: GTSNPN and SVGIG (reference sequence). The ends lost 4 bases at V and 10 bases at J; junction bases unmatched: 12. This CDR3 spans 15 amino acids. The CDR3 loop is CAWTLAGGLWEEQFF. In DNA, the CDR3 is TGTGCCTGGACCCTAGCGGGGGGCCTTTGGGAAGAGCAGTTCTTC. The full variable domain, rest sourced from reference TRBV30 and TRBJ2-1, is SQTIHQWPATLVQPVGSPLSLECTVEGTSNPNLYWYRQAAGRGLQLLFYSVGIGQISSEVPQNLSASRPQDRQFILSSKKLLLSDSGFYLCAWTLAGGLWEEQFFGPGTRLTVL.

The rearrangement links TRBV6-6 to TRBJ2-7; 10 bases line up with TRBD2. The CDR3 has 15 amino acids. Germline CDR1 reads MNHNY; CDR2 reads SVGAGI (reference sequence). After removal of 4 bases from V and 1 base from J, the junction contained 4 bases not matched to a gene. CDR3 sequence reads: CASSSLLAGSYEQYF. The CDR3 nucleotides read TGTGCCAGCAGTTCTTTACTAGCGGGGTCCTACGAGCAGTACTTC.

This clone was found once. The V call is TRBV5-6, the J call TRBJ1-1; 9 nucleotides agree with TRBD1. Unmatched junction bases numbered 11, after V lost 4 bases and J lost 1 base. This CDR3 comprises 17 residues. Germline V gene lookup returns CDR1 SGHDT and CDR2 YYEEEE. CDR3 in DNA: TGTGCCAGCAGCCAAGGGACAGGGACGGAGGGGAACACTGAAGCTTTCTTT. It translates to CASSQGTGTEGNTEAFF.

This chain connects TRBV11-2 to TRBJ2-2; 8 bases match TRBD2. Losses at the gene ends were 1 base for V and 5 bases for J; bases not matched to a gene: 6. The CDR3 spans 16 residues. Germline CDR1 SGHAT, CDR2 FQNNGV. CDR3 sequence (DNA): TGTGCCAGCAGCTTAGGCCCAGCGGGGGAGACCGGGGAGCTGTTTTTT. It translates to CASSLGPAGETGELFF.

The V call is TRBV5-1, the J call TRBJ2-3; TRBD1 matches at 11 bases. CDR1 and CDR2 (germline): SGHRS, YFSETQ. With V trimmed by 0 bases and J by 5 bases, 2 bases remained unmatched. There are 15 residues in the CDR3. This CDR3 reads CASSLEGQGGDTQYF. CDR3 in DNA: TGCGCCAGCAGCTTGGAGGGACAGGGGGGAGATACGCAGTATTTT.

The chain links TRBV19 to TRBJ1-2; no firm D call. Germline assignment: CDR1 LNHDA and CDR2 SQIVND (reference sequence). Trimming took off 5 bases at V and 4 bases at J, with 11 bases between the two ends. This CDR3 region has 13 residues. As DNA, the CDR3 is TGTGCCAGTAGTGAGGGATTCGGCTATGGCTACACCTTC. This gives the protein CASSEGFGYGYTF.

The chain combines TRBV5-4 with TRBJ1-6; D ambiguous. The CDR3 spans 14 residues. Trimming left V 4 bases short and J 7 bases short, with 12 bases between. CDR1 and CDR2 (germline): SGHNT, YYREEE (reference sequence). In DNA form, the CDR3 reads TGTGCCAGCAGCCAAGAGGCGGAGAATTCACCCCTCCACTTT. Protein product: CASSQEAENSPLHF.

In DNA form, the CDR3 reads TGTGCCAGCAGTTACTCAGGGGTGAACACTGAAGCTTTCTTT. Its protein is CASSYSGVNTEAFF. The chain employs TRBV6-5 and TRBJ1-1, with D tentatively TRBD1 (5 bases). V was clipped by 0 bases and J by 0 bases, with 5 bases between them. Germline assignment: CDR1 MNHEY and CDR2 SVGAGI. This CDR3 comprises 14 residues.

The DNA of the CDR3 is TGTGCCAGTAGTATAGGAGGACAGGGCCGTAACACTGAAGCTTTCTTT. Translated: CASSIGGQGRNTEAFF. The genes are TRBV19 and TRBJ1-1; 8 nucleotides agree with TRBD1. V shed 1 base and J 2 bases; nucleotides not matched to a gene: 6. The CDR3 totals 16 residues. Germline CDR1 and CDR2: LNHDA and SQIVND (reference sequence).

The chain joins TRBV27 to TRBJ2-1; the D gene is possibly TRBD1 (5 bases). Trimming cost V 8 bases and J 3 bases, with 26 bases left between them. The CDR3 totals 18 residues. Germline CDR1 is MNHEY and CDR2 is SMNVEV (reference sequence). For the CDR3, the DNA is TGTGCCAGCCGCCCCGAGTGGGGCTACACGTCCCTCTACAATGAGCAGTTCTTC. This codes for CASRPEWGYTSLYNEQFF.

This chain links TRBV27 with TRBJ2-3, with no clear D. Trimming removed 3 bases from V and 4 bases from J, with 11 bases in between. Germline CDR1 MNHEY, CDR2 SMNVEV (reference sequence). The length of the CDR3 is 14 residues. The CDR3 coding sequence is TGTGCCAGCAGTTTCATTAAGCCCCCAGATACGCAGTATTTT. Encoded protein: CASSFIKPPDTQYF.

The chain uses TRBV5-6 and TRBJ1-1, with 11 bases fitting TRBD1. This CDR3 is 14 amino acids long. Trimming at V came to 5 bases and at J to 4 bases, leaving 4 bases not matched to a gene. Per the germline V gene, CDR1 is SGHDT and CDR2 is YYEEEE. The CDR3 region has the DNA TGTGCCAGCAGACTAGGGACAGGGGGCACTGAAGCTTTCTTT. Its translation: CASRLGTGGTEAFF.

The V call is TRBV6-4, the J call TRBJ2-2; tentative D call: TRBD2 (5 bases). The CDR3 is made up of 14 amino acids. Germline V lookup: CDR1 MRHNA, CDR2 SNTAGT. Trimming cost V 2 bases and J 2 bases, with 6 bases left between them. The CDR3 region is CASSDRTNTGELFF. In nucleotides, the CDR3 is TGTGCCAGCAGTGACCGGACTAACACCGGGGAGCTGTTTTTT.

The chain employs TRBV15 and TRBJ2-7; 7 bases fit TRBD1. Germline assignment: CDR1 LNHNV and CDR2 YYDKDF (reference sequence). There are 16 residues in the CDR3. Losses at the gene ends were 5 bases for V and 3 bases for J; bases not matched to a gene: 13. CDR3 in amino acids: CATSPTGAGGIYEQYF. In nucleotides, the CDR3 is TGTGCCACCAGCCCTACAGGGGCAGGGGGAATCTACGAGCAGTACTTC.

The V call is TRBV15, the J call TRBJ2-5; D call uncertain. The V end was cut by 0 bases, the J end by 1 base, with 12 bases between. In germline, CDR1 is LNHNV, CDR2 YYDKDF (reference sequence). This CDR3 is 16 amino acids long. The CDR3: CATSRDQILSQETQYF. In DNA form, the CDR3 reads TGTGCCACCAGCAGAGATCAAATCCTCAGCCAAGAGACCCAGTACTTC.

The J gene is TRBJ2-7, the V gene TRBV5-1; TRBD2 is a possible D gene (7 bases). V was shortened by 3 bases and J by 3 bases, with 19 bases between the two germline ends. This CDR3 is 16 amino acids long. Germline CDR1 and CDR2: SGHRS and YFSETQ. The CDR3 DNA is TGCGCCAGCAGCTGGGGACACGGGGGGCGGGACTACGAGCAGTACTTC. Translated, it gives CASSWGHGGRDYEQYF.

This chain joins TRBV30 and TRBJ2-5; D possibly corresponds to TRBD1 (5 bases). V gave up 5 bases and J gave up 1 base, with 5 bases separating them. The CDR3 loop spans 11 amino acids. CDR1 is GTSNPN and CDR2 is SVGIG in the germline V gene (reference sequence). CDR3 bases: TGTGCCTGGGACAGCCAAGAGACCCAGTACTTC. It codes for CAWDSQETQYF.